This T cell receptor (beta chain) was sequenced in a study of cytomegalovirus exposure and HLA in healthy donors. Study-wide findings and caveats: The investigators catalogued under 200 TCR beta chains as cytomegalovirus-associated.

The donors were members of the validation cohort, which comprised roughly 120 subjects and was separate from the first cohort of about 700 subjects. Only in-frame clones appear in the TCRdb table, and some are missing; sequencing was by immunoSEQ multiplex PCR. This sample has about 310,000 clones, with 88% found just once. The V segment lost 5 bases and the J segment 10 bases; nucleotides outside the gene matches: 4. CDR3 length: 14 amino acids. Looked up from germline, CDR1 is MNHEY and CDR2 is SVGAGI. This clone was detected only a few times. The target antigen is unknown. The chain recombines TRBV6-5 with TRBJ1-6; TRBD1 matches 11 bases. Sequenced material: PBMCs. The receptor was isolated from a young man in good health and CMV-seronegative. The DNA of the CDR3 is TGTGCCAGCAGTCAGGGACAGGGGGACTCACCCCTCCACTTT. It codes for CASSQGQGDSPLHF.